The following is a T cell receptor (beta chain) sequence with its context. Antigen specificity is unknown. V lost 5 bases and J lost 0, with 23 bases in between. CDR1 PRHDT and CDR2 FYEKMQ come from the germline V gene (reference sequence). This CDR3 comprises 19 residues. The data stem from a study of human T cells and chemical hapten exposure. Study findings and constraints: As the donors had alopecia, their immune response may differ from healthy people's. PT1 expanded TCR counts correlated positively with patch test score.

Time point described: patch test 3, about 24 weeks after DPC sensitization. Treatment described: therapeutic diphenylcyclopropenone sensitization with weekly scalp DPC. Sample donors consisted of patients with alopecia, aged 18 to 70 years, who were suitable for DPC. Using its own MiXCR run on the RACE reads, TCRdb lists one record per CDR3 protein. This sample yields about 160,000 distinct CDR3 sequences, of which roughly 26% are seen a single time; under 2.5% belongs to the top ten. This material consisted of whole blood, taken in connection with sensitization to the hapten diphenylcyclopropenone (DPC). The rearrangement links TRBV13 to TRBJ2-4, with D possibly being TRBD1 (6 bases). The clonotype was recovered from a woman under 30 with alopecia areata. Some clones in this sample may be carry-over from other donors' samples. As DNA, the CDR3 is TGTGCCAGCAGCCCGTTGATGGGACACCCAGGGCAAGCCAAAAACATTCAGTACTTC. This encodes CASSPLMGHPGQAKNIQYF.